This entry lists 15 T cell receptor beta chains sequenced from one sample in a study of cytomegalovirus exposure and HLA in healthy donors. The PCR contained 60 Vbeta and 13 Jbeta primers. Sequenced by immunoSEQ multiplex PCR; TCRdb stores in-frame clones only, minus some. The sample holds roughly 150,000 clones, about 8.9% seen once. The sequencing sample was made of PBMCs. The receptors shown here come from a middle-aged man in good health and CMV-seronegative.

V usage is TRBV28 and J usage is TRBJ1-2; 12 nucleotides agree with TRBD1. Germline V CDR1 and CDR2: MDHEN, SYDVKM. The trim removed 3 bases at V and 5 bases at J, leaving 4 bases unmatched. The CDR3 runs 15 residues. The chain's CDR3 is CASSLGQGAGYGYTF. CDR3 coding DNA: TGTGCCAGCAGTTTGGGACAGGGGGCGGGATATGGCTACACCTTC.

The chain uses TRBV7-9 and TRBJ2-3, with TRBD1 identical over 12 bases. V dropped 7 bases and J dropped 6; count of bases not matched to a gene: 8. Germline assignment: CDR1 SEHNR and CDR2 FQNEAQ (reference sequence). This CDR3 contains 15 residues. The CDR3: CASTLGTGGADTQYF. The DNA of the CDR3 is TGTGCCAGCACCCTTGGGACAGGGGGCGCGGATACGCAGTATTTT.

This clone has only a few counts. The chain combines TRBV18 with TRBJ1-5; D perhaps matches TRBD1 (6 bases). The ends were cut back, 1 base at V and 1 base at J, with 8 bases in the middle. The length of the CDR3 is 15 residues. Germline values: CDR1 KGHSH, CDR2 LQKENI. The CDR3 sequence is CASSPRQESNQPQHF. The CDR3 region has the DNA TGTGCCAGCTCACCACGACAGGAAAGCAATCAGCCCCAGCATTTT.

The table lists this clone with a few counts. This rearrangement joins TRBV21-1 to TRBJ2-1; the DNA was not used to check the table's D call, TRBD2. TRBV21-1 is a documented pseudogene. The CDR3 has 17 residues. CDR3 in amino acids: CASSPHFLAGGNNEQFF. The DNA for the CDR3 is TGTGCCAGCAGCCCGCACTTCCTAGCGGGAGGGAACAATGAGCAGTTCTTC.

J is TRBJ2-2 and V is TRBV29-1; a possible D gene is TRBD1 (6 bases). CDR3 length: 12 residues. V lost 5 bases and J lost 5, with 9 bases in between. The germline V gene has CDR1 SQVTM and CDR2 ANQGSEA. This CDR3 is CSVNRATGELFF. The CDR3, as DNA: TGCAGCGTTAACAGGGCTACCGGGGAGCTGTTTTTT.

This clone was observed a few times. J is TRBJ2-7 and V is TRBV4-2, with 7 bases that match TRBD1. Per germline, CDR1 LGHNA and CDR2 YNFKEQ. V shed 1 base and J 1 base; nucleotides not matched to a gene: 1. This CDR3 contains 14 residues. CDR3 residues: CASSQGDSSYEQYF. CDR3 nucleotide sequence: TGTGCCAGCAGCCAAGGGGACAGTTCCTACGAGCAGTACTTC.

The rearrangement uses TRBV9 and TRBJ1-3; D gene uncertain. Germline assignment: CDR1 SGDLS and CDR2 YYNGEE. The V and J ends lost 4 bases and 4 bases respectively, with 9 bases between them. The CDR3 sequence is 13 residues long. CDR3 nucleotides: TGTGCCAGCAGCAATACACAGGGAAACACCATATATTTT. It codes for CASSNTQGNTIYF. The whole variable domain, filled in from reference TRBV9 and TRBJ1-3, reads DSGVTQTPKHLITATGQRVTLRCSPRSGDLSVYWYQQSLDQGLQFLIQYYNGEERAKGNILERFSAQQFPDLHSELNLSSLELGDSALYFCASSNTQGNTIYFGEGSWLTVV.

This clone has only a few counts. The chain employs TRBV28 and TRBJ1-2, with TRBD1 matching over 7 bases. CDR3 size: 13 residues. Trimming took 4 bases from V and 3 from J; bases not matched to a gene: 2. Germline values: CDR1 MDHEN, CDR2 SYDVKM. The CDR3 region is CASSSTGDYGYTF. The CDR3 DNA sequence: TGTGCCAGCAGTTCAACAGGGGACTATGGCTACACCTTC.

This clone was recorded a few times. The chain combines TRBV13 with TRBJ2-7; 11 bases agree with TRBD2. The V and J ends lost 3 bases and 0 bases, in that order; junction bases with no gene match: 7. The CDR3 has 17 amino acids. Germline CDR1 PRHDT, CDR2 FYEKMQ (reference sequence). The CDR3 coding sequence is TGTGCCAGCAGCTTCCTGGGACTAGCGGTTAGCTCCTACGAGCAGTACTTC. Translated, it gives CASSFLGLAVSSYEQYF.

This clone was counted only a few times. V usage is TRBV6-5 and J usage is TRBJ2-1; TRBD1 is a possible D gene (6 bases). V was shortened by 6 bases and J by 4 bases, with 16 bases between the two germline ends. The CDR3 runs 15 residues. CDR1 and CDR2 (germline): MNHEY, SVGAGI. The CDR3 sequence: CASRRDIGRYNEQFF. The CDR3, as DNA: TGTGCCAGCAGACGGGACATTGGAAGGTACAATGAGCAGTTCTTC.

V gene TRBV2 combines with J gene TRBJ1-3; maybe TRBD1 (6 bases). The germline V gene encodes CDR1 SNHLY and CDR2 FYNNEI. V shed 2 bases and J shed 2 bases, with 10 bases lying between them. The CDR3 length is 15 residues. As DNA, the CDR3 is TGTGCCAGCAGTGAACAATGGACAGCTGGAAACACCATATATTTT. This sequence encodes CASSEQWTAGNTIYF. The complete variable domain, with remaining parts taken from reference TRBV2 and TRBJ1-3, reads EPEVTQTPSHQVTQMGQEVILRCVPISNHLYFYWYRQILGQKVEFLVSFYNNEISEKSEIFDDQFSVERPDGSNFTLKIRSTKLEDSAMYFCASSEQWTAGNTIYFGEGSWLTVV.

This clone has more than one count but fewer than ten. The chain uses TRBV7-9 and TRBJ1-4, with 7 bases matching TRBD1. Germline lookup yields CDR1 SEHNR and CDR2 FQNEAQ (reference sequence). J was trimmed by 8 bases and V by 4 bases; bases with no gene match: 10. CDR3 length: 15 residues. The CDR3 loop reads CASSSTGTAKEKLFF. CDR3 nucleotide sequence: TGTGCCAGCAGCTCGACCGGGACAGCCAAGGAAAAACTGTTTTTT.

This clone has just a few counts. The rearrangement links TRBV25-1 to TRBJ1-5; D not resolved. V lost 2 bases, J lost 0 bases, and 8 bases lay in between. In germline, CDR1 is MGHDK, CDR2 SYGVNS. This CDR3 has 15 amino acids. CDR3 DNA: TGTGCCAGCAGTGAAGGCATGTATAGCAATCAGCCCCAGCATTTT. This codes for CASSEGMYSNQPQHF.

This clone appeared a few times. The chain is built from TRBV9 and TRBJ2-5, with 7 bases identical to TRBD1. The CDR3 covers 16 residues. Germline lookup yields CDR1 SGDLS and CDR2 YYNGEE. V shed 4 bases, J shed 4 bases, and the junction held 13 bases outside the gene matches. CDR3 residues: CASSPSHETGSETQYF. The CDR3 DNA reads TGTGCCAGCAGCCCGAGCCACGAGACAGGGTCAGAGACCCAGTACTTC. The complete variable domain, with remaining parts taken from reference TRBV9 and TRBJ2-5, reads DSGVTQTPKHLITATGQRVTLRCSPRSGDLSVYWYQQSLDQGLQFLIQYYNGEERAKGNILERFSAQQFPDLHSELNLSSLELGDSALYFCASSPSHETGSETQYFGPGTRLLVL.

The rearrangement links TRBV5-1 to TRBJ2-2; D possibly corresponds to TRBD2 (5 bases). The V end was cut by 2 bases, the J end by 6 bases, with 14 bases between. The V gene's germline CDR1 is SGHRS and CDR2 YFSETQ. This CDR3 is 15 amino acids long. The CDR3 DNA sequence: TGCGCCAGCAGCTTAGGCGGGCCTGGCGCCGGGGAGCTGTTTTTT. Its translation is CASSLGGPGAGELFF.